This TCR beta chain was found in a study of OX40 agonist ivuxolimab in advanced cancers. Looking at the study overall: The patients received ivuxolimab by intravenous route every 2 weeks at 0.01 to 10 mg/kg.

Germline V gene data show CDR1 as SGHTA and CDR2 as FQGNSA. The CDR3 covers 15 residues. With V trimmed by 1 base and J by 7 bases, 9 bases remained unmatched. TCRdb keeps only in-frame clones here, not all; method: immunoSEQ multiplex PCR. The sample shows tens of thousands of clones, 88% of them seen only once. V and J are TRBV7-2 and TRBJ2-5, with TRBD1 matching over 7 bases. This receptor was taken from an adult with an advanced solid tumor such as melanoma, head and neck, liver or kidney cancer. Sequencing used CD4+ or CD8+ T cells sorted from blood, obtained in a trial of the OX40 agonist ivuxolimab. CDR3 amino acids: CASSLVGQGVGTQYF. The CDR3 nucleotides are TGTGCCAGCAGCTTAGTGGGCCAGGGGGTTGGGACCCAGTACTTC. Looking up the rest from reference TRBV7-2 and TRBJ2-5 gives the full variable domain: GAGVSQSPSNKVTEKGKDVELRCDPISGHTALYWYRQSLGQGLEFLIYFQGNSAPDKSGLPSDRFSAERTGGSVSTLTIQRTQQEDSAVYLCASSLVGQGVGTQYFGPGTRLLVL.